This T cell receptor beta chain was retrieved from a study of glioma-infiltrating T cells after dendritic cell vaccination. The V end was cut by 5 bases, the J end by 3 bases, with 12 bases between. The CDR3 runs 14 residues. CDR1 is SGHKS and CDR2 is YYEKEE in the germline V gene (reference sequence). TCRdb's table, derived via immunoSEQ multiplex PCR, lists solely in-frame clones and lacks some. The sample shows some 73,000 clones, over 70% of them seen only once. This TCR was recovered from a human donor with glioblastoma. The specimen comprised blood, sampled before dendritic cell vaccination. The chain uses TRBV5-5 and TRBJ1-5, with a tentative D call TRBD1 (6 bases). CDR3 sequence reads: CASSQDSLNQPQHF. In nucleotides, the CDR3 is TGTGCCAGCAGTCAGGACAGCCTCAATCAGCCCCAGCATTTT.